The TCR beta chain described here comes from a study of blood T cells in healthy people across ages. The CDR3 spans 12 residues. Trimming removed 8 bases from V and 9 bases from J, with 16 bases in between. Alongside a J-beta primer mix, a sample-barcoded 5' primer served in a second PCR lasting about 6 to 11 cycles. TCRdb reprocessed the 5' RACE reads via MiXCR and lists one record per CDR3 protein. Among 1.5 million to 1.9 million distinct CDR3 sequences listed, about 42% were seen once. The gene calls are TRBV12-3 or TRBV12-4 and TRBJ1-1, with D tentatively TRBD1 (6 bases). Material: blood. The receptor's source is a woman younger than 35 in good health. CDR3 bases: TGTGCCAGCGGACAGTTGCGGACTAAAGCTTTCTTT. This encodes CASGQLRTKAFF.